This TCR beta chain was retrieved from a study of blood T cells in healthy people across ages. In this sample, this clonotype turned up a few times. Its antigen is not known. V gave up 10 bases and J gave up 9 bases; unmatched junction bases: 15. This CDR3 spans 14 amino acids. Looked up from germline, CDR1 is MDHEN and CDR2 is SYDVKM. Per sample, extraction of total RNA gave at least 5.5 micrograms in every case. A J-beta primer mix and a sample-barcoded 5' primer were used in a second PCR of about 7 to 12 cycles. TCRdb recomputed calls from the 5' RACE reads with MiXCR, one row per CDR3 protein. This table holds fewer than 900,000 distinct CDR3 sequences, roughly 35% found once. Findings and caveats of the study: In these data, TCR beta diversity tracked strongly with naive T cell percentage. Reliance upon unsorted PBMCs precluded definitive naive versus antigen-experienced comparison.

The genes are TRBV28 and TRBJ1-2; 9 nucleotides align to TRBD1. This TCR derives from a man between 18 and 35 years old in good health. Sequencing was carried out using blood. CDR3 DNA sequence: TGTGCCAACCGAGGGACAGGGATTCCCCCTCGCTACACCTTC. Its translation: CANRGTGIPPRYTF.